Each of the 27 T cell receptor beta chains below was sequenced from the same sample in a study of blood T cell repertoires in COVID-19. The protocol was immunoSEQ multiplex PCR, while the TCRdb copy is restricted to in-frame clones and leaves out a portion. The table lists 100,000 to 150,000 clones, about 80% of them singletons. Sequencing used PBMCs or T cells enriched from blood (not recorded which). The receptors here all came from a man aged 40-49 years with acute COVID-19.

The chain uses TRBV11-3 and TRBJ2-5; D is unresolved. Trimming cost V 6 bases and J 5 bases, with 13 bases left between them. Per germline, CDR1 SGHNT and CDR2 YENEEA. The CDR3 has 13 residues. The CDR3 is CASSFTDGETQYF. The CDR3 DNA sequence: TGTGCCAGCAGTTTTACAGATGGCGAGACCCAGTACTTC.

The genes are TRBV7-9 and TRBJ2-1; 9 nucleotides align to TRBD2. Germline V gene data show CDR1 as SEHNR and CDR2 as FQNEAQ (reference sequence). V trimming: 2 bases; J trimming: 4 bases; junction bases outside the gene matches: 0. The CDR3 loop spans 14 amino acids. DNA for the CDR3: TGTGCCAGCAGCTTAACTAGCGGGTACAATGAGCAGTTCTTC. As protein: CASSLTSGYNEQFF.

The rearrangement joins TRBV19 to TRBJ1-5, with D maybe TRBD1 (5 bases). Germline CDR1 and CDR2: LNHDA and SQIVND (reference sequence). The CDR3 length is 13 residues. V lost 5 bases, J lost 11 bases, and 16 bases lay in between. In DNA form, the CDR3 reads TGTGCCAGTAGTGCTGCGGGACGAGAGGCCCAGCATTTT. It translates to CASSAAGREAQHF. Full variable domain (remainder filled in from reference TRBV19 and TRBJ1-5): DGGITQSPKYLFRKEGQNVTLSCEQNLNHDAMYWYRQDPGQGLRLIYYSQIVNDFQKGDIAEGYSVSREKKESFPLTVTSAQKNPTAFYLCASSAAGREAQHFGDGTRLSIL.

The CDR3 sequence is CASSVEAGAWDYGYTF. The CDR3 DNA reads TGTGCCAGCAGCGTAGAGGCTGGGGCATGGGACTATGGCTACACCTTC. V and J are TRBV9 and TRBJ1-2, with a possible D match to TRBD1 (5 bases). Trimming took 0 bases from V and 3 from J, leaving 15 bases between them. This CDR3 has 16 residues. Germline lookup yields CDR1 SGDLS and CDR2 YYNGEE.

The chain links TRBV19 to TRBJ1-5; D call uncertain. Germline values: CDR1 LNHDA, CDR2 SQIVND (reference sequence). With 6 bases removed from V and 5 bases from J, the gap between germline ends came to 8 bases. This CDR3 is built from 12 residues. CDR3 loop: CASRGADQPQHF. The CDR3 DNA follows: TGTGCCAGTAGAGGAGCGGATCAGCCCCAGCATTTT.

This clone was found once. The CDR3 coding sequence is TGTGCCAGTAGTGTCTCTAGATCCACAGATACGCAGTATTTT. It translates to CASSVSRSTDTQYF. V usage is TRBV19 and J usage is TRBJ2-3; D not certain. This CDR3 spans 14 amino acids. From germline, CDR1 is LNHDA and CDR2 SQIVND (reference sequence). Deletions cut 5 bases from V and 2 bases from J, with 11 bases between.

The J gene is TRBJ2-7, the V gene TRBV28; 8 bases match TRBD2. The junction had 8 bases not matched to a gene; V was cut back by 2 bases and J by 2 bases. The CDR3 consists of 16 residues. CDR1 MDHEN and CDR2 SYDVKM come from the germline V gene. As DNA, the CDR3 is TGTGCCAGCAGTTTAGGTACCAGCGGGGGAGCCTACGAGCAGTACTTC. As protein: CASSLGTSGGAYEQYF. Supplemented by reference TRBV28 and TRBJ2-7, the full variable domain reads DVKVTQSSRYLVKRTGEKVFLECVQDMDHENMFWYRQDPGLGLRLIYFSYDVKMKEKGDIPEGYSVSREKKERFSLILESASTNQTSMYLCASSLGTSGGAYEQYFGPGTRLTVT.

V usage is TRBV18 and J usage is TRBJ2-5, with D perhaps TRBD2 (5 bases). V dropped 0 bases and J dropped 7 bases, with 6 bases sitting between them. Germline CDR1 is KGHSH and CDR2 is LQKENI. CDR3 length: 12 residues. CDR3 sequence reads: CASSPPGGTQYF. CDR3 nucleotides: TGTGCCAGCTCACCACCTGGAGGGACCCAGTACTTC.

This rearrangement joins TRBV7-9 to TRBJ2-7, with D perhaps TRBD2 (6 bases). The germline CDR1 and CDR2 sequences are SEHNR and FQNEAQ (reference sequence). The CDR3 sequence is 13 residues long. Trimming shortened V by 1 base and J by 3 bases, and 7 bases separated the two germline ends. CDR3 nucleotide sequence: TGTGCCAGCAGCTTAGGGAGGGGCTACGAGCAGTACTTC. Protein: CASSLGRGYEQYF. The whole variable domain, filled in from reference TRBV7-9 and TRBJ2-7, reads DTGVSQNPRHKITKRGQNVTFRCDPISEHNRLYWYRQTLGQGPEFLTYFQNEAQLEKSRLLSDRFSAERPKGSFSTLEIQRTEQGDSAMYLCASSLGRGYEQYFGPGTRLTVT.

The J gene is TRBJ2-3, the V gene TRBV7-7; no definite D call. The CDR3 has 15 amino acids. Germline V CDR1 and CDR2: SSHAT, FNYEAQ (reference sequence). DNA of the CDR3: TGTGCTAGCCCCAGACTTGAACTCCCCACAGATACGCAGTATTTT. Residues: CASPRLELPTDTQYF.

The chain uses TRBV13 and TRBJ2-5; a weak D match, TRBD2 (6 bases). Trimming shortened V by 5 bases and J by 5 bases, and 18 bases separated the two germline ends. The CDR3 consists of 15 residues. Germline-derived CDR1 and CDR2 are PRHDT and FYEKMQ (reference sequence). Written as DNA, the CDR3 is TGTGCCAGCAGCCCCGGGAGCCCCGGGGTCGAGACCCAGTACTTC. Its protein product is CASSPGSPGVETQYF.

The rearrangement links TRBV30 to TRBJ1-5; TRBD1 might be the D (5 bases). Per germline, CDR1 GTSNPN and CDR2 SVGIG (reference sequence). The CDR3 spans 13 residues. V was pared by 1 base and J by 11 bases, with 15 bases between. CDR3 sequence reads: CAWSGGAYPAQHF. CDR3 sequence (DNA): TGTGCCTGGAGTGGGGGCGCCTACCCGGCCCAGCATTTT.

This rearrangement joins TRBV7-2 to TRBJ2-3, with a tentative D call TRBD2 (5 bases). V was shortened by 1 base and J by 0 bases, with 8 bases between the two germline ends. Germline-derived CDR1 and CDR2 are SGHTA and FQGNSA. The CDR3 loop spans 15 amino acids. The CDR3 spells CASSLVGASTDTQYF. CDR3 DNA: TGTGCCAGCAGCTTAGTGGGAGCTAGCACAGATACGCAGTATTTT.

CDR3 DNA: TGTGCCAGCAGGCGACTAGAAAACACCGGGGAGCTGTTTTTT. The encoded protein is CASRRLENTGELFF. This rearrangement joins TRBV6-5 to TRBJ2-2; D possibly corresponds to TRBD2 (6 bases). The CDR3 totals 14 residues. The germline V gene encodes CDR1 MNHEY and CDR2 SVGAGI. V was cut by 6 bases and J by 2 bases, with 10 bases left in between.

The chain employs TRBV30 and TRBJ2-7, with 9 bases matching TRBD2. CDR1 is GTSNPN and CDR2 is SVGIG in the germline V gene (reference sequence). The CDR3 has 15 amino acids. V shed 4 bases, J shed 7 bases, and the junction held 14 bases outside the gene matches. CDR3 protein: CAWIPYSGGLYEQYF. The CDR3 DNA sequence: TGTGCCTGGATTCCCTACAGCGGGGGGCTTTATGAGCAGTACTTC. The variable domain in full, completed from reference TRBV30 and TRBJ2-7, reads SQTIHQWPATLVQPVGSPLSLECTVEGTSNPNLYWYRQAAGRGLQLLFYSVGIGQISSEVPQNLSASRPQDRQFILSSKKLLLSDSGFYLCAWIPYSGGLYEQYFGPGTRLTVT.

The chain couples TRBV18 to TRBJ1-1; 7 nucleotides line up with TRBD1. CDR3 size: 15 residues. CDR1 and CDR2 (germline): KGHSH, LQKENI. V gave up 3 bases and J gave up 4 bases; unmatched junction bases: 8. CDR3 protein: CASSPSRDSGTEAFF. The CDR3 nucleotides are TGTGCCAGCTCACCGTCACGGGACAGTGGCACTGAAGCTTTCTTT.

The chain carries TRBV6-2 or TRBV6-3 and TRBJ2-3, with 12 bases identical to TRBD2. CDR1 and CDR2 (germline): MNHEY, SVGEGT. V lost 5 bases and J lost 1; bases outside the gene matches: 1. CDR3 length: 15 residues. This CDR3 is CASSRTSGGTDTQYF. CDR3 coding DNA: TGTGCCAGCAGTAGGACTAGCGGGGGCACAGATACGCAGTATTTT.

The chain employs TRBV5-1 and TRBJ2-1, with 10 bases aligning to TRBD1. Germline V gene sequence: CDR1 SGHRS, CDR2 YFSETQ. The V and J ends lost 4 bases and 9 bases, in that order; junction bases with no gene match: 10. The CDR3 length is 15 residues. Here the CDR3 reads CASSPGTGDLGEQFF. Written as DNA, the CDR3 is TGCGCCAGCAGCCCCGGGACAGGGGATCTGGGTGAGCAGTTCTTC.

This chain uses TRBV5-6 with TRBJ2-7; 13 bases are shared with TRBD2. CDR3 length: 14 residues. V lost 4 bases, J lost 6 bases, and 4 bases stayed unmatched. Germline V gene lookup returns CDR1 SGHDT and CDR2 YYEEEE. Here the CDR3 reads CASSQLAGGPEQYF. CDR3 coding DNA: TGTGCCAGCAGCCAACTAGCGGGGGGGCCCGAGCAGTACTTC.

This sequence joins TRBV19 and TRBJ1-2; tentative D call: TRBD1 (6 bases). Germline lookup yields CDR1 LNHDA and CDR2 SQIVND (reference sequence). Between the trimmed V and J ends, which lost 1 base and 9 bases, there was a span of 18 bases. This CDR3 spans 15 amino acids. CDR3 sequence reads: CASSIVGRLGDSYTF. The CDR3 nucleotides are TGTGCCAGTAGTATAGTGGGACGGCTCGGGGACAGCTACACCTTC. The whole variable domain, filled in from reference TRBV19 and TRBJ1-2, reads DGGITQSPKYLFRKEGQNVTLSCEQNLNHDAMYWYRQDPGQGLRLIYYSQIVNDFQKGDIAEGYSVSREKKESFPLTVTSAQKNPTAFYLCASSIVGRLGDSYTFGSGTRLTVV.

This clone appeared a single time. The CDR3 region has the DNA TGTGCCAGTAAGAAAACAAAACCCCGTCGGAGAGACTACGAGCAGTACTTC. This gives the protein CASKKTKPRRRDYEQYF. This chain links TRBV19 with TRBJ2-7, with unresolved D. The CDR3 totals 17 residues. Trimming shortened V by 7 bases and J by 3 bases, and 25 bases separated the two germline ends. Germline CDR1 reads LNHDA; CDR2 reads SQIVND (reference sequence). The full variable domain, in which reference TRBV19 and TRBJ2-7 provide the parts outside the CDR3, is DGGITQSPKYLFRKEGQNVTLSCEQNLNHDAMYWYRQDPGQGLRLIYYSQIVNDFQKGDIAEGYSVSREKKESFPLTVTSAQKNPTAFYLCASKKTKPRRRDYEQYFGPGTRLTVT.

The chain uses TRBV30 and TRBJ1-3, with D possibly TRBD1 on 5 matching bases. Germline V gene lookup returns CDR1 GTSNPN and CDR2 SVGIG (reference sequence). V lost 3 bases and J 0 bases, leaving 12 bases between the germline ends. CDR3 length: 15 amino acids. CDR3 loop: CAWSWARVSGNTIYF. As DNA, the CDR3 is TGTGCCTGGAGCTGGGCCAGGGTCTCTGGAAACACCATATATTTT. Looking up the rest from reference TRBV30 and TRBJ1-3 gives the full variable domain: SQTIHQWPATLVQPVGSPLSLECTVEGTSNPNLYWYRQAAGRGLQLLFYSVGIGQISSEVPQNLSASRPQDRQFILSSKKLLLSDSGFYLCAWSWARVSGNTIYFGEGSWLTVV.

This clone was seen only a few times. The chain combines TRBV10-2 with TRBJ1-5; possibly TRBD1 for D (6 bases). CDR3 length: 14 residues. The V gene lost 6 bases and the J gene lost 2 bases, with 11 bases spanning the gap. Germline V lookup: CDR1 WSHSY, CDR2 SAAADI. In DNA form, the CDR3 reads TGCGCCAGCAGACAGGGACCAGGCAATCAGCCCCAGCATTTT. It translates to CASRQGPGNQPQHF.

The chain combines TRBV29-1 with TRBJ2-1, with TRBD2 matching over 7 bases. This CDR3 has 17 amino acids. Germline CDR1 and CDR2: SQVTM and ANQGSEA. With 6 bases clipped from V and 3 bases from J, the junction kept 17 bases outside the gene matches. The CDR3 region is CSVGPGLAEAGYNEQFF. Written as DNA, the CDR3 is TGCAGCGTGGGGCCCGGCCTAGCGGAAGCCGGCTACAATGAGCAGTTCTTC.

This clone has a handful of counts. The gene calls are TRBV27 and TRBJ1-1, with D possibly being TRBD1 (5 bases). The germline gives CDR1 MNHEY, CDR2 SMNVEV (reference sequence). The CDR3 has 15 residues. V was trimmed by 4 bases and J by 1 base, leaving 13 bases between them. CDR3 amino acids: CASSSHSQGNTEAFF. As DNA, the CDR3 is TGTGCCAGCAGTTCCCACAGCCAGGGGAACACTGAAGCTTTCTTT.

This clone appeared many times. The chain employs TRBV7-8 and TRBJ1-1, with 11 bases that match TRBD1. CDR1 and CDR2 from the germline V gene are SGHVS and FQNEAQ. The CDR3 is 16 amino acids. The V and J ends lost 3 bases and 4 bases, in that order; junction bases with no gene match: 7. CDR3 nucleotides: TGTGCCAGCAGCTTCACGGCCGGGACAGGGGGCACTGAAGCTTTCTTT. This gives the protein CASSFTAGTGGTEAFF.

The V and J genes are TRBV6-5 and TRBJ1-1; D is perhaps TRBD1 (6 bases). CDR1 and CDR2 (germline): MNHEY, SVGAGI. V was clipped by 6 bases and J by 0 bases, with 14 bases between them. This CDR3 has 15 residues. The CDR3 sequence: CASSRPGVLNTEAFF. CDR3 nucleotide sequence: TGTGCCAGCAGCCGACCAGGGGTCTTGAACACTGAAGCTTTCTTT.